This is a list of T cell receptor beta chains from one sample in a study of identical twins. Each CDR3 protein gets one entry after TCRdb re-called the 5' RACE reads with MiXCR. The sample yields nearly 900,000 distinct CDR3 sequences, 9% to 15% seen once. A further study also used this sample, focusing on yellow fever vaccine responses in identical twins.

Sequenced material: PBMCs. Receptor source: a young woman in good health. The CDR3 runs from the conserved cysteine through the conserved F or W. D genes are given only for firm matches. Only part of the rows carry a size: once, few, many, or a class if the clone is expanded.

NA	TRBJ2-3	TRBV5-1	few	CASSSSDPAGDTQYF	TGCGCCAGCAGCTCCTCTGATCCCGCGGGAGATACGCAGTATTTT
NA	TRBJ2-7	TRBV12-3/TRBV12-4	few	CASSFLSGVGYEQYF	TGTGCCAGCAGTTTTTTGTCGGGGGTTGGCTACGAGCAGTACTTC
NA	TRBJ2-5	TRBV14	NA	CASSQTPGRLANIEETQYF	TGTGCCAGCAGCCAAACCCCGGGACGGCTAGCCAACATAGAAGAGACCCAGTACTTC
NA	TRBJ2-1	TRBV4-1	NA	CASSQDHPGLFSYNEQFF	TGCGCCAGCAGCCAAGATCACCCGGGACTTTTCTCCTACAATGAGCAGTTCTTC
TRBD1	TRBJ2-5	TRBV29-1	few	CSVLSTGTGEETQYF	TGCAGCGTCCTCTCGACCGGGACAGGGGAAGAGACCCAGTACTTC
TRBD1	TRBJ2-3	TRBV20-1	NA	CSATTSTGNTDTQYF	TGCAGTGCTACAACTTCGACAGGGAACACAGATACGCAGTATTTT
TRBD1	TRBJ2-7	TRBV14	few	CASSRAPPGQGGTYEQYF	TGTGCCAGCAGCCGAGCCCCACCGGGACAGGGCGGCACCTACGAGCAGTACTTC
TRBD2	TRBJ2-7	TRBV11-2	NA	CASSLAIAGFVEQYF	TGTGCCAGCAGCTTAGCTATAGCGGGCTTCGTCGAGCAGTACTTC
NA	TRBJ2-5	TRBV20-1	few	CSARDLLRGETQYF	TGCAGTGCTAGAGATCTATTGAGGGGAGAGACCCAGTACTTC
TRBD2	TRBJ2-7	TRBV4-1	NA	CASSRKAGGVEDEQYF	TGCGCCAGCAGCCGCAAGGCTGGGGGGGTCGAAGACGAGCAGTACTTC
TRBD2	TRBJ2-1	TRBV4-2	few	CASSLLTVAGDGNEQFF	TGTGCCAGCAGCCTCCTGACTGTAGCGGGAGATGGTAATGAGCAGTTCTTC
NA	TRBJ2-1	TRBV14	NA	CASSQDRIQQFF	TGTGCCAGCAGCCAAGACCGAATCCAGCAGTTCTTC
NA	TRBJ2-7	TRBV9	NA	CASSADPKGYEQYF	TGTGCCAGCAGCGCTGACCCGAAGGGCTACGAGCAGTACTTC
NA	TRBJ2-7	TRBV5-1	few	CASGGGDGRSTEQYF	TGCGCCAGTGGGGGCGGCGACGGGAGGTCCACCGAGCAGTACTTC
NA	TRBJ2-7	TRBV27	NA	CASSPYERVYEQYF	TGTGCCAGCAGTCCCTACGAGCGGGTCTACGAGCAGTACTTC
NA	TRBJ2-5	TRBV20-1	NA	CSASEVETQYF	TGCAGTGCTAGTGAGGTGGAGACCCAGTACTTC
NA	TRBJ2-6	TRBV9	NA	CASCSLTENIVSGANVLTF	TGTGCCAGCTGTAGCTTAACAGAAAATATCGTCTCTGGGGCCAACGTCCTGACTTTC
NA	TRBJ2-1	TRBV6-5	NA	CASIEGSEQFF	TGTGCCAGCATCGAGGGAAGTGAGCAGTTCTTC
NA	TRBJ2-2	TRBV7-2	NA	CASSLGGGTTGELFF	TGTGCCAGCAGCCTAGGGGGGGGGACCACCGGGGAGCTGTTTTTT
NA	TRBJ2-5	TRBV7-3	NA	CASSLTFQGEETQYF	TGTGCCAGCAGCTTAACGTTCCAGGGAGAGGAGACCCAGTACTTC
NA	TRBJ2-7	TRBV12-3/TRBV12-4	few	CASSSTATAYEQYF	TGTGCCAGCAGCTCCACAGCAACCGCCTACGAGCAGTACTTC
NA	TRBJ1-6	TRBV6-2/TRBV6-3	many	CASSYEGSPLHF	TGTGCCAGCAGTTACGAGGGTTCACCCCTCCACTTT
TRBD2	TRBJ2-1	TRBV18	NA	CASSPALAGGSYNEQFF	TGTGCCAGCTCACCAGCACTAGCGGGGGGATCCTACAATGAGCAGTTCTTC
TRBD2	TRBJ2-4	TRBV7-9	few	CASSFGGAGDLQNIQYF	TGTGCCAGCAGCTTCGGGGGGGCGGGAGACCTCCAAAACATTCAGTACTTC
TRBD1	TRBJ2-3	TRBV7-9	few	CASSLSPGQENSDTQYF	TGTGCCAGCAGCTTATCCCCGGGACAGGAGAATTCAGATACGCAGTATTTT
TRBD1	TRBJ1-4	TRBV20-1	few	CSVIPGQGGEKLFF	TGCAGTGTTATCCCGGGACAGGGGGGTGAAAAACTGTTTTTT
TRBD1	TRBJ1-4	TRBV5-6	many	CASSRTGANEKLFF	TGTGCCAGCAGCCGGACAGGGGCTAATGAAAAACTGTTTTTT
NA	TRBJ1-5	TRBV2	NA	CASVGGTLGSNQPQHF	TGTGCCAGTGTCGGGGGGACACTGGGAAGCAATCAGCCCCAGCATTTT
TRBD1	TRBJ2-2	TRBV5-1	few	CASSLGTAIGNTGELFF	TGCGCCAGCAGCCTCGGGACAGCCATAGGCAACACCGGGGAGCTGTTTTTT
NA	TRBJ1-6	TRBV12-3/TRBV12-4	NA	CASSLSGPPPLHF	TGTGCCAGCAGTTTAAGTGGGCCTCCACCCCTCCACTTT
NA	TRBJ2-1	TRBV21-1	NA	CASGGSSGGSFSYEQFF	TGTGCCAGCGGGGGGAGTAGCGGGGGTTCGTTTAGTTATGAGCAGTTCTTC
NA	TRBJ2-7	TRBV24-1	few	CATSQGAELRYEQYF	TGTGCCACCAGTCAAGGTGCCGAACTACGCTACGAGCAGTACTTC
TRBD2	TRBJ2-7	TRBV25-1	many	CASSEVGLAGGPVSYEQYF	TGTGCCAGCAGTGAGGTAGGACTAGCGGGAGGTCCCGTCTCCTACGAGCAGTACTTC
TRBD1	TRBJ2-5	TRBV24-1	NA	CATSEGDRGEETQYF	TGTGCCACCAGTGAGGGGGACAGGGGGGAAGAGACCCAGTACTTC
NA	TRBJ2-2	TRBV11-2	few	CASSPDYTGELFF	TGTGCCAGCAGCCCCGACTACACCGGGGAGCTGTTTTTT
TRBD2	TRBJ2-2	TRBV7-8	few	CASNSLAGGVPGELFF	TGTGCCAGCAACTCACTAGCGGGGGGAGTGCCCGGGGAGCTGTTTTTT
NA	TRBJ2-5	TRBV5-1	NA	CASAPGTRPKETQYF	TGCGCCAGCGCCCCGGGGACCAGACCGAAAGAGACCCAGTACTTC
NA	TRBJ2-4	TRBV4-1	few	CASSQPGTDKNIQYF	TGCGCCAGCAGCCAACCCGGGACGGACAAAAACATTCAGTACTTC
NA	TRBJ1-1	TRBV9	once	CASSEGEPTEAFF	TGTGCCAGCAGCGAGGGGGAGCCCACTGAAGCTTTCTTT
TRBD1	TRBJ2-1	TRBV5-1	NA	CARSMGQAGTLYNEQFF	TGCGCCAGAAGCATGGGACAGGCGGGGACCCTCTACAATGAGCAGTTCTTC
NA	TRBJ2-5	TRBV10-3	NA	CAISDGQFWYQETQYF	TGTGCCATCAGTGATGGACAGTTTTGGTACCAAGAGACCCAGTACTTC
NA	TRBJ2-3	TRBV5-1	NA	CASYKGGSEDTQYF	TGCGCCAGCTACAAGGGGGGCTCCGAGGATACGCAGTATTTT
NA	TRBJ1-1	TRBV7-8	few	CASSLRGRTDTEAFF	TGTGCCAGCAGCTTACGGGGGAGGACGGACACTGAAGCTTTCTTT
NA	TRBJ2-3	TRBV20-1	few	CSALGLTTSTDTQYF	TGCAGTGCTCTCGGACTAACTACTAGCACAGATACGCAGTATTTT
NA	TRBJ1-1	TRBV6-1	NA	CASSEVGPINTEAFF	TGTGCCAGCAGTGAAGTTGGACCGATAAACACTGAAGCTTTCTTT
NA	TRBJ2-2	TRBV4-2	NA	CASSQDRSSRAGELFF	TGTGCCAGCAGCCAAGATAGATCTAGCAGGGCCGGGGAGCTGTTTTTT
NA	TRBJ1-1	TRBV6-5	many	CASSYGENTEAFF	TGTGCCAGCAGTTACGGGGAAAACACTGAAGCTTTCTTT
TRBD2	TRBJ2-1	TRBV2	NA	CASSALAGVPNEQFF	TGTGCCAGCAGCGCACTAGCGGGAGTCCCCAATGAGCAGTTCTTC
NA	TRBJ1-6	TRBV12-3/TRBV12-4	few	CASSKVGRNSPLHF	TGTGCCAGCTCGAAAGTCGGAAGAAATTCACCCCTCCACTTT
TRBD2	TRBJ2-1	TRBV20-1	NA	CSGRAGELNEQFF	TGCAGTGGTAGGGCGGGGGAGCTCAATGAGCAGTTCTTC
NA	TRBJ1-2	TRBV20-1	few	CSASSGFSYGYTF	TGCAGTGCTAGTTCAGGGTTCAGCTATGGCTACACCTTC
NA	TRBJ2-1	TRBV20-1	NA	CSAKSINYNEQFF	TGCAGTGCTAAATCCATCAACTACAATGAGCAGTTCTTC
TRBD1	TRBJ2-5	TRBV29-1	NA	CSVALQGAQYF	TGCAGCGTGGCCCTACAGGGGGCTCAGTACTTC
TRBD1	TRBJ2-2	TRBV27	many	CASSPTGGNTGELFF	TGTGCCAGCAGCCCGACAGGGGGGAACACCGGGGAGCTGTTTTTT
TRBD1	TRBJ1-1	TRBV29-1	many	CSARDRDGSTEAFF	TGCAGCGCCCGGGACAGGGATGGAAGCACTGAAGCTTTCTTT
NA	TRBJ2-3	TRBV28	many	CASRVRGRTDTQYF	TGTGCCAGCAGGGTTCGGGGGCGCACAGATACGCAGTATTTT
NA	TRBJ2-1	TRBV10-3	NA	CAISVPSNEQFF	TGTGCCATCAGCGTCCCCTCCAATGAGCAGTTCTTC
NA	TRBJ2-2	TRBV11-2	few	CASSLDPLGAGELFF	TGTGCCAGCAGCTTAGATCCCTTAGGGGCCGGGGAGCTGTTTTTT